This entry lists 24 T cell receptor beta chains sequenced from one sample in a study of T cells after somatic rescue of genetic block. The repertoire was sequenced with immunoSEQ multiplex PCR; TCRdb's copy has only in-frame clones and lacks some. Counted here are about 68,000 clones, around 90% occurring once; the ten biggest clones make up roughly 2.8%. Source material: peripheral blood mononuclear cells (PBMCs). The receptors originated from a middle-aged man.

The chain joins TRBV18 to TRBJ2-5, with D perhaps matching TRBD1 (5 bases). CDR1 KGHSH and CDR2 LQKENI come from the germline V gene. The CDR3 is 14 residues long. With 2 bases removed from V and 2 bases from J, the gap between germline ends came to 9 bases. CDR3 DNA: TGTGCCAGCTCACCAAGCCAGGGTCAAGAGACCCAGTACTTC. Its protein product is CASSPSQGQETQYF.

This chain uses TRBV5-4 with TRBJ1-6, with 8 bases lining up with TRBD1. CDR1 is SGHNT and CDR2 is YYREEE in the germline V gene (reference sequence). The V and J ends lost 1 base and 6 bases, in that order; junction bases with no gene match: 3. The CDR3 is 15 residues long. The CDR3 DNA reads as TGTGCCAGCAGCTTGACGGACAGGGTTAATTCACCCCTCCACTTT. This sequence encodes CASSLTDRVNSPLHF.

The V gene is TRBV5-1, the J gene TRBJ1-1, with unresolved D. The CDR3 runs to 13 residues. The V end was cut by 5 bases, the J end by 2 bases, with 10 bases between. Germline loops: CDR1 SGHRS, CDR2 YFSETQ. CDR3 DNA: TGCGCCAGCAGAATTGACAAAAACACTGAAGCTTTCTTT. Its protein product is CASRIDKNTEAFF.

This rearrangement joins TRBV7-6 to TRBJ2-7; D is uncertain. Germline V CDR1 and CDR2: SGHVS, FNYEAQ. V lost 1 base, J lost 1 base, and 11 bases lay in between. CDR3 length equals 15 residues. The CDR3 loop reads CASSLDGQVSYEQYF. As DNA, the CDR3 is TGTGCCAGCAGCTTAGATGGTCAGGTGTCCTACGAGCAGTACTTC.

About this clone itself: The sample holds other DNA sequences that translate to the same CDR3. V and J are TRBV28 and TRBJ1-5, with TRBD1 matching 10 bases. Germline CDR1 reads MDHEN; CDR2 reads SYDVKM. The CDR3 has 15 residues. V lost 6 bases, J lost 5 bases, and 7 bases stayed unmatched. The CDR3 coding sequence is TGTGCCAGCAGCCCCGGGACAGGGGTTGATCAGCCCCAGCATTTT. Amino acid sequence: CASSPGTGVDQPQHF. The full variable domain, in which reference TRBV28 and TRBJ1-5 provide the parts outside the CDR3, is DVKVTQSSRYLVKRTGEKVFLECVQDMDHENMFWYRQDPGLGLRLIYFSYDVKMKEKGDIPEGYSVSREKKERFSLILESASTNQTSMYLCASSPGTGVDQPQHFGDGTRLSIL.

V and J are TRBV5-5 and TRBJ2-7; D gene unclear. The V end was cut by 4 bases, the J end by 3 bases, with 17 bases between. Germline lookup yields CDR1 SGHKS and CDR2 YYEKEE (reference sequence). The CDR3 covers 15 residues. The CDR3 DNA reads as TGTGCCAGCAGCCAAGATCGGACGGCTGGCTACGAGCAGTACTTC. As protein: CASSQDRTAGYEQYF.

The rearrangement uses TRBV6-6 and TRBJ1-2; D might be TRBD1 (6 bases). CDR1 and CDR2 (germline): MNHNY, SVGAGI (reference sequence). The V end was cut by 8 bases, the J end by 4 bases, with 14 bases between. CDR3 length equals 13 residues. The chain's CDR3 is CASGTGQIYGYTF. The CDR3 DNA is TGTGCCAGCGGTACCGGACAGATCTATGGCTACACCTTC.

This clone was counted once. The V gene is TRBV7-3, the J gene TRBJ2-1; D unresolved. The V gene lost 0 bases and the J gene lost 5 bases, with 11 bases spanning the gap. CDR1 SGHTA and CDR2 FQGTGA come from the germline V gene. The CDR3 is made up of 15 amino acids. The CDR3, as DNA: TGTGCCAGCAGCTTAACGGATAGCTGGCACAATGAGCAGTTCTTC. Translating it yields CASSLTDSWHNEQFF.

The rearrangement joins TRBV18 to TRBJ2-2; D call uncertain. Per the germline V gene, CDR1 is KGHSH and CDR2 is LQKENI. V gave up 1 base and J gave up 4 bases, with 4 bases separating them. The CDR3 is 13 amino acids. In DNA form, the CDR3 reads TGTGCCAGCTCACCACTCGGCACCGGGGAGCTGTTTTTT. Translation gives CASSPLGTGELFF.

Here the CDR3 reads CAWGLGFESNTEAFF. DNA of the CDR3: TGTGCCTGGGGCCTCGGGTTCGAGTCGAACACTGAAGCTTTCTTT. The rearrangement joins TRBV30 to TRBJ1-1; D remains unclear. The germline CDR1 and CDR2 sequences are GTSNPN and SVGIG (reference sequence). Deletions cut 5 bases from V and 1 base from J, with 17 bases between. CDR3 length: 15 amino acids. The whole variable domain, remainder taken from reference TRBV30 and TRBJ1-1, is SQTIHQWPATLVQPVGSPLSLECTVEGTSNPNLYWYRQAAGRGLQLLFYSVGIGQISSEVPQNLSASRPQDRQFILSSKKLLLSDSGFYLCAWGLGFESNTEAFFGQGTRLTVV.

The chain employs TRBV5-1 and TRBJ2-5; D is uncertain. CDR1 is SGHRS and CDR2 is YFSETQ in the germline V gene. V was cut by 0 bases and J by 0 bases, with 15 bases left in between. This CDR3 region has 17 residues. The CDR3 coding sequence is TGCGCCAGCAGCTTGGTGGCCGGATCCCTTTACCAAGAGACCCAGTACTTC. Protein sequence: CASSLVAGSLYQETQYF. Full variable domain (rest looked up from reference TRBV5-1 and TRBJ2-5): KAGVTQTPRYLIKTRGQQVTLSCSPISGHRSVSWYQQTPGQGLQFLFEYFSETQRNKGNFPGRFSGRQFSNSRSEMNVSTLELGDSALYLCASSLVAGSLYQETQYFGPGTRLLVL.

The chain recombines TRBV5-1 with TRBJ2-7; TRBD1 matches at 11 bases. CDR1 and CDR2 from the germline V gene are SGHRS and YFSETQ. Unmatched junction bases numbered 5, after V lost 4 bases and J lost 2 bases. This CDR3 has 15 residues. The CDR3 protein is CASSQPGQGAYEQYF. The DNA of the CDR3 is TGCGCCAGCAGCCAACCGGGACAGGGGGCCTACGAGCAGTACTTC.

The chain is built from TRBV6-5 and TRBJ1-2, with 7 bases identical to TRBD1. Germline V gene sequence: CDR1 MNHEY, CDR2 SVGAGI. With V trimmed by 6 bases and J by 3 bases, 4 bases remained unmatched. This CDR3 is built from 13 residues. The chain's CDR3 is CASSPGQYYGYTF. The CDR3, as DNA: TGTGCCAGCAGCCCGGGACAGTACTATGGCTACACCTTC.

The chain couples TRBV27 to TRBJ1-1; D not certain. From germline, CDR1 is MNHEY and CDR2 SMNVEV (reference sequence). This CDR3 spans 14 amino acids. The V gene lost 4 bases and the J gene lost 5 bases, with 14 bases spanning the gap. CDR3: CASSSRAWETEAFF. The CDR3 DNA sequence: TGTGCCAGCAGTTCCCGGGCCTGGGAGACTGAAGCTTTCTTT.

The chain joins TRBV21-1 to TRBJ2-7; the table's D call, TRBD1, was not checked against the DNA. TRBV21-1 is listed as a pseudogene. CDR3 length: 15 residues. CDR3 loop: CASPWRQGPSYEQYF. For the CDR3, the DNA is TGTGCCAGCCCCTGGAGACAGGGGCCCTCCTACGAGCAGTACTTC.

This chain connects TRBV12-5 to TRBJ2-5, with D unclear. Trimming pared 4 bases from V and 5 bases from J, leaving 17 bases between. The CDR3 totals 15 residues. The germline V gene encodes CDR1 LGHNT and CDR2 FRNRAP. DNA of the CDR3: TGTGCTAGTGGTTCCCCCCAGCTGGGATATGAGACCCAGTACTTC. Translated, it gives CASGSPQLGYETQYF. Looking up the rest from reference TRBV12-5 and TRBJ2-5 gives the full variable domain: DARVTQTPRHKVTEMGQEVTMRCQPILGHNTVFWYRQTMMQGLELLAYFRNRAPLDDSGMPKDRFSAEMPDATLATLKIQPSEPRDSAVYFCASGSPQLGYETQYFGPGTRLLVL.

CDR3 in amino acids: CASSLVPGGRTYNEQFF. The CDR3 bases are TGTGCCAGCAGCTTAGTTCCAGGGGGACGTACCTACAATGAGCAGTTCTTC. V usage is TRBV7-2 and J usage is TRBJ2-1; 7 bases match TRBD1. CDR3 length equals 17 residues. The V segment lost 1 base and the J segment 2 bases; nucleotides outside the gene matches: 8. Germline V gives CDR1 SGHTA, CDR2 FQGNSA.

The V gene is TRBV30, the J gene TRBJ1-5, with unresolved D. The germline CDR1 and CDR2 sequences are GTSNPN and SVGIG (reference sequence). This CDR3 has 13 residues. Trimming pared 1 base from V and 5 bases from J, leaving 9 bases between. Written as DNA, the CDR3 is TGTGCCTGGAGTGCCAACCTCGATCAGCCCCAGCATTTT. Translation: CAWSANLDQPQHF.

The chain couples TRBV6-1 to TRBJ2-3; TRBD2 aligns across 14 bases. The germline V gene has CDR1 MNHNS and CDR2 SASEGT. V gave up 6 bases and J gave up 3 bases; unmatched junction bases: 2. This CDR3 has 15 amino acids. As DNA, the CDR3 is TGTGCCAGCAGCGGACTAGCGGGAGGAACAGATACGCAGTATTTT. Its translation: CASSGLAGGTDTQYF.

The CDR3 protein is CASSLGMDSGNTIYF. CDR3 nucleotide sequence: TGTGCCAGCAGTTTGGGGATGGACTCTGGAAACACCATATATTTT. V gene TRBV27 combines with J gene TRBJ1-3; D is unclear. Germline V gene sequence: CDR1 MNHEY, CDR2 SMNVEV (reference sequence). Trimming stripped 3 bases from V and 0 bases from J, with 9 bases between. The CDR3 covers 15 residues.

The chain couples TRBV19 to TRBJ2-1, with a possible D match to TRBD1 (6 bases). Germline CDR1 and CDR2: LNHDA and SQIVND (reference sequence). The V and J ends lost 5 bases and 3 bases respectively, with 11 bases between them. This CDR3 is 14 amino acids long. CDR3 in DNA: TGTGCCAGTAGTGTGGGACACGGCTACAATGAGCAGTTCTTC. The encoded protein is CASSVGHGYNEQFF.

The V gene is TRBV6-1, the J gene TRBJ2-2; D unclear. Germline CDR1 is MNHNS and CDR2 is SASEGT. There are 15 residues in the CDR3. Trimming pared 7 bases from V and 4 bases from J, leaving 16 bases between. The CDR3 sequence is CASTLLLVGTGELFF. In DNA, the CDR3 is TGTGCCAGCACCCTTCTCCTTGTAGGCACCGGGGAGCTGTTTTTT.

The V call is TRBV14, the J call TRBJ2-2; 7 bases are a match to TRBD1. V lost 8 bases, J lost 4 bases, and 10 bases stayed unmatched. The CDR3 totals 15 residues. Germline CDR1 SGHDN, CDR2 FVKESK. The CDR3 here is CASQKQGSPTGELFF. The CDR3 DNA is TGTGCCAGCCAAAAACAGGGGTCCCCCACCGGGGAGCTGTTTTTT.

V usage is TRBV9 and J usage is TRBJ1-3; D is undetermined. The CDR3 covers 16 residues. Germline CDR1 reads SGDLS; CDR2 reads YYNGEE. Trimming stripped 2 bases from V and 0 bases from J, with 12 bases between. The CDR3 is CASSVGPGSSGNTIYF. For the CDR3, the DNA is TGTGCCAGCAGCGTTGGCCCCGGGAGCTCTGGAAACACCATATATTTT.